What follows are 18 T cell receptor beta chains derived from one specimen sequenced in a study of blood T cell repertoires in COVID-19. Sequencing used immunoSEQ multiplex PCR; TCRdb keeps in-frame clones, though not all of them. The data contain approximately 120,000 clones, around 80% of them singletons. Sample: peripheral blood. These receptors all stem from a human donor in a cohort sampled during active or convalescent COVID-19.

The genes are TRBV7-9 and TRBJ1-2; no firm D call. The ends were cut back, 3 bases at V and 8 bases at J, with 10 bases in the middle. The CDR3 spans 12 residues. From germline, CDR1 is SEHNR and CDR2 FQNEAQ (reference sequence). CDR3 sequence reads: CASSFPGWGYTF. CDR3 DNA sequence: TGTGCCAGCAGCTTTCCAGGATGGGGCTACACCTTC.

This clone showed up just a few times. This sequence joins TRBV5-6 and TRBJ2-7, with 12 bases that match TRBD1. CDR3 length: 15 amino acids. Trimming at V came to 0 bases and at J to 9 bases, leaving 7 bases not matched to a gene. Germline assignment: CDR1 SGHDT and CDR2 YYEEEE. As DNA, the CDR3 is TGTGCCAGCAGCTTGGCCGGGACAGGGGGCAAAGGGCAGTACTTC. The encoded protein is CASSLAGTGGKGQYF. The full variable domain, in which reference TRBV5-6 and TRBJ2-7 provide the parts outside the CDR3, is DAGVTQSPTHLIKTRGQQVTLRCSPKSGHDTVSWYQQALGQGPQFIFQYYEEEERQRGNFPDRFSGHQFPNYSSELNVNALLLGDSALYLCASSLAGTGGKGQYFGPGTRLTVT.

The rearrangement joins TRBV6-2 or TRBV6-3 to TRBJ2-1, with D perhaps matching TRBD1 (6 bases). With 1 base removed from V and 2 bases from J, the gap between germline ends came to 9 bases. Per the germline V gene, CDR1 is MNHEY and CDR2 is SVGEGT. The CDR3 length is 15 residues. The CDR3 DNA follows: TGTGCCAGCAGTTACTGGGGGCCTACCTACAATGAGCAGTTCTTC. Encoded protein: CASSYWGPTYNEQFF.

The V and J genes are TRBV9 and TRBJ2-3, with a tentative D call TRBD2 (6 bases). This CDR3 comprises 15 residues. Looked up from germline, CDR1 is SGDLS and CDR2 is YYNGEE. The V and J ends lost 4 bases and 2 bases respectively, with 14 bases between them. DNA of the CDR3: TGTGCCAGCAGCCCCAGCGGGCCGAACACAGATACGCAGTATTTT. It translates to CASSPSGPNTDTQYF.

This clone showed up just a few times. This sequence joins TRBV29-1 and TRBJ1-2, with TRBD1 matching over 7 bases. V shed 6 bases, J shed 0 bases, and the junction held 4 bases outside the gene matches. Germline CDR1 is SQVTM and CDR2 is ANQGSEA. There are 13 residues in the CDR3. In DNA form, the CDR3 reads TGCAGCGTGGCGACAGGGACTAACTATGGCTACACCTTC. Its translation is CSVATGTNYGYTF.

This rearrangement joins TRBV5-5 to TRBJ2-4; 7 bases are a match to TRBD1. The germline gives CDR1 SGHKS, CDR2 YYEKEE (reference sequence). V trimming: 7 bases; J trimming: 0 bases; junction bases outside the gene matches: 13. The CDR3 runs to 17 residues. The CDR3 protein is CASEPYGTELAKNIQYF. CDR3 nucleotides: TGTGCCAGCGAACCTTACGGGACAGAACTAGCCAAAAACATTCAGTACTTC. Full variable domain (remainder filled in from reference TRBV5-5 and TRBJ2-4): DAGVTQSPTHLIKTRGQQVTLRCSPISGHKSVSWYQQVLGQGPQFIFQYYEKEERGRGNFPDRFSARQFPNYSSELNVNALLLGDSALYLCASEPYGTELAKNIQYFGAGTRLSVL.

The chain recombines TRBV11-2 with TRBJ2-1; 8 bases are a match to TRBD2. Germline V gene data show CDR1 as SGHAT and CDR2 as FQNNGV. The CDR3 loop spans 16 amino acids. The junction had 9 bases not matched to a gene; V was cut back by 4 bases and J by 4 bases. CDR3 sequence reads: CASSSTGLAIYNEQFF. CDR3 coding DNA: TGTGCCAGCAGCTCGACTGGACTAGCAATTTACAATGAGCAGTTCTTC.

This clone appeared a few times. CDR3 sequence: CASSFTSGRVPDTQYF. CDR3 sequence (DNA): TGTGCCAGCAGCTTTACTAGCGGGAGGGTTCCAGATACGCAGTATTTT. The chain employs TRBV7-9 and TRBJ2-3; 13 nucleotides agree with TRBD2. The CDR3 is 16 amino acids. The ends lost 3 bases at V and 4 bases at J; junction bases unmatched: 4. In germline, CDR1 is SEHNR, CDR2 FQNEAQ (reference sequence).

The chain links TRBV7-2 to TRBJ1-6, with 7 bases identical to TRBD1. Germline values: CDR1 SGHTA, CDR2 FQGNSA. This CDR3 spans 19 amino acids. With V trimmed by 2 bases and J by 0 bases, 10 bases remained unmatched. This CDR3 reads CASSLRDRARGSYNSPLHF. CDR3 in DNA: TGTGCCAGCAGCTTAAGGGACAGAGCCCGGGGCTCCTATAATTCACCCCTCCACTTT.

The chain couples TRBV9 to TRBJ1-6; 7 bases align to TRBD1. Germline loops: CDR1 SGDLS, CDR2 YYNGEE. This CDR3 contains 16 residues. After removal of 0 bases from V and 4 bases from J, the junction contained 4 bases not matched to a gene. The CDR3 DNA is TGTGCCAGCAGCGTAGGAGGGGGACAGTATAATTCACCCCTCCACTTT. Encoded protein: CASSVGGGQYNSPLHF.

The chain carries TRBV9 and TRBJ2-3; 7 positions match TRBD1. Germline V gives CDR1 SGDLS, CDR2 YYNGEE. V lost 0 bases, J lost 2 bases, and 9 bases stayed unmatched. The CDR3 spans 17 residues. DNA for the CDR3: TGTGCCAGCAGCGTAGGAAGAGGGGGCGCAGCCACAGATACGCAGTATTTT. This codes for CASSVGRGGAATDTQYF.

This chain connects TRBV18 to TRBJ1-5; 7 bases line up with TRBD1. The CDR3 has 17 amino acids. In germline, CDR1 is KGHSH, CDR2 LQKENI. After removal of 3 bases from V and 2 bases from J, the junction contained 10 bases not matched to a gene. The CDR3 spells CASSPAGGIRRNQPQHF. The CDR3 DNA is TGTGCCAGCTCACCCGCAGGGGGGATTAGGCGCAATCAGCCCCAGCATTTT.

The rearrangement links TRBV19 to TRBJ1-5; a possible D gene is TRBD1 (6 bases). The germline V gene encodes CDR1 LNHDA and CDR2 SQIVND (reference sequence). The ends were cut back, 3 bases at V and 5 bases at J, with 20 bases in the middle. The CDR3 has 17 residues. CDR3 nucleotides: TGTGCCAGTAGTATGAGGGGGAGGGGCTCTCCAGATCAGCCCCAGCATTTT. Protein product: CASSMRGRGSPDQPQHF.

J is TRBJ2-5 and V is TRBV19; D not resolved. Trimming left V 4 bases short and J 2 bases short, with 8 bases between. This CDR3 is 13 amino acids long. From germline, CDR1 is LNHDA and CDR2 SQIVND (reference sequence). The DNA for the CDR3 is TGTGCCAGTAGTAGGGCAGTACAAGAGACCCAGTACTTC. Amino acids: CASSRAVQETQYF.

The chain joins TRBV19 to TRBJ2-5, with D maybe TRBD2 (5 bases). V was pared by 6 bases and J by 5 bases, with 19 bases between. Germline-derived CDR1 and CDR2 are LNHDA and SQIVND (reference sequence). This CDR3 comprises 15 residues. CDR3 sequence reads: CASSFRHGDIETQYF. CDR3 nucleotide sequence: TGTGCCAGTAGCTTTCGTCACGGGGATATCGAGACCCAGTACTTC.

The V and J genes are TRBV9 and TRBJ1-1; weak D call: TRBD1 (5 bases). CDR3 size: 14 residues. The V gene lost 0 bases and the J gene lost 4 bases, with 10 bases spanning the gap. CDR1 SGDLS and CDR2 YYNGEE come from the germline V gene. CDR3 sequence: CASSVVGGSTEAFF. CDR3 nucleotide sequence: TGTGCCAGCAGCGTAGTTGGGGGGTCCACTGAAGCTTTCTTT.

The CDR3 region is CASSQVQGFHSGANVLTF. CDR3 nucleotide sequence: TGTGCCAGCAGCCAAGTCCAGGGTTTCCACTCTGGGGCCAACGTCCTGACTTTC. The chain couples TRBV14 to TRBJ2-6; maybe TRBD1 (5 bases). Deletions cut 1 base from V and 0 bases from J, with 13 bases between. Germline loops: CDR1 SGHDN, CDR2 FVKESK. This CDR3 comprises 18 residues.

This clone was seen once. The chain combines TRBV10-1 with TRBJ1-1; D is perhaps TRBD1 (6 bases). V lost 1 base, J lost 4 bases, and 16 bases lay in between. The CDR3 covers 16 residues. The germline gives CDR1 WNHNN, CDR2 SYGVQD (reference sequence). The CDR3 region is CASSEYRDTWSTEAFF. The CDR3 DNA is TGCGCCAGCAGTGAGTACCGGGACACCTGGAGCACTGAAGCTTTCTTT.